One and the same sample provided the 4 T cell receptor beta chains below, sequenced in a study of beta chain features in type 1 diabetes. Of the isolated RNA, all was reverse transcribed, and so the sequenced material was expressed TCRB transcripts. The protocol was immunoSEQ multiplex PCR, while the TCRdb copy is restricted to in-frame clones and leaves out a portion. Of over 100,000 clones in the sample, under 40% were seen once. The sequenced sample consisted of stem cell memory CD4+ T cells from blood. These receptor sequences come from a woman younger than 35 in good health.

This clone was seen more than once but under ten times. J is TRBJ2-7 and V is TRBV15; TRBD1 matches at 9 bases. J was trimmed by 4 bases and V by 2 bases; bases with no gene match: 9. Germline V gives CDR1 LNHNV, CDR2 YYDKDF (reference sequence). This CDR3 is built from 16 residues. CDR3 coding DNA: TGTGCCACCAGCAGAATCGCCGGGACAGGGAGATACGAGCAGTACTTC. Amino acid sequence: CATSRIAGTGRYEQYF.

For the CDR3, the DNA is TGTGCCAGCAGCTTACGGACTAGCGGAGGTAGCACAGATACGCAGTATTTT. Its translation: CASSLRTSGGSTDTQYF. The chain carries TRBV7-9 and TRBJ2-3, with 10 bases matching TRBD2. CDR1 is SEHNR, CDR2 FQNEAQ, per germline (reference sequence). This CDR3 spans 17 amino acids. V dropped 2 bases and J dropped 0; count of bases not matched to a gene: 5.

A single count supports this clone. CDR3 nucleotide sequence: TGTGCCAGCAGCTTAAGACAGGGAAGCTCTGGGGCCAACGTCCTGACTTTC. Translated, it gives CASSLRQGSSGANVLTF. The rearrangement joins TRBV7-2 to TRBJ2-6, with 7 bases lining up with TRBD1. Trimming removed 2 bases from V and 0 bases from J; junction bases left unmatched: 4. Per the germline V gene, CDR1 is SGHTA and CDR2 is FQGNSA. CDR3 size: 17 residues. The variable domain in full, with the rest retrieved from reference TRBV7-2 and TRBJ2-6, is GAGVSQSPSNKVTEKGKDVELRCDPISGHTALYWYRQSLGQGLEFLIYFQGNSAPDKSGLPSDRFSAERTGGSVSTLTIQRTQQEDSAVYLCASSLRQGSSGANVLTFGAGSRLTVL.

The V and J genes are TRBV9 and TRBJ1-5; D not certain. The CDR3 sequence is 15 residues long. Per the germline V gene, CDR1 is SGDLS and CDR2 is YYNGEE. Trimming stripped 0 bases from V and 3 bases from J, with 10 bases between. CDR3 DNA sequence: TGTGCCAGCAGCGTAGGAGTCAGGCCCAATCAGCCCCAGCATTTT. Protein product: CASSVGVRPNQPQHF.